This T cell receptor (beta chain) came from a study of T-cell memory formation after mild COVID-19. Findings of the study overall: Nothing showed for sure that second-wave clones peaking on day 37 were SARS-CoV-2 specific. The CD4+ clones that contracted clustered mainly within CM and EM, and the CD8+ clones concentrated in EMRA. Some clones that responded were present in memory (sampled pre-infection), which suggests cross-reactive memory joined. Day 15 to 85 contracting clones showed balanced CD4/CD8; day 15 to 37 expanders favored CD4+.

In TCRdb, the 5' RACE reads were re-called with MiXCR into one record per CDR3 protein. The sample shows 550,000 to 700,000 distinct CDR3 sequences, 15% to 20% of them seen only once. A few counts support this clonotype. Its antigen is not known. The source of this sequence is an adult woman who had mild COVID-19 (a few samples of this study predate the infection). Cell type and time point are not known. Sequencing input: PBMCs or a T cell subset sorted from them (not recorded which).

The DNA for the CDR3 is TGTGCCAGCAGCCAAGATCCGGGGGCTGAAGCTTTCTTT. It is translated as CASSQDPGAEAFF. The rearrangement joins TRBV3-1 to TRBJ1-1; tentative D call: TRBD1 (5 bases). The CDR3 runs 13 residues. V was shortened by 0 bases and J by 6 bases, with 8 bases between the two germline ends. Germline assignment: CDR1 LGHDT and CDR2 YNNKEL (reference sequence).